A single T cell receptor (beta chain) is shown here with its context. This specimen comes from a study of blood T cell repertoires in COVID-19. Across the whole study: The cDNA or gDNA used as material had been derived from T cells, B-cell-depleted T cells, or PBMCs.

Germline values: CDR1 MNHEY, CDR2 SMNVEV (reference sequence). This CDR3 region has 14 residues. The junction had 5 bases not matched to a gene; V was cut back by 6 bases and J by 4 bases. This table comes from immunoSEQ multiplex PCR, and its TCRdb copy is limited to in-frame clones, with some not included. The sample consists of 180,000 or so clones, 85% to 90% of them appearing once. The specimen was peripheral blood. The clonotype was recovered from a man younger than 30 with acute or convalescent COVID-19. This sequence joins TRBV27 and TRBJ1-2; the match to TRBD1 covers 10 bases. The chain's CDR3 is CASSPGTGAYGYTF. CDR3 DNA sequence: TGTGCCAGCAGCCCCGGGACAGGGGCCTATGGCTACACCTTC.